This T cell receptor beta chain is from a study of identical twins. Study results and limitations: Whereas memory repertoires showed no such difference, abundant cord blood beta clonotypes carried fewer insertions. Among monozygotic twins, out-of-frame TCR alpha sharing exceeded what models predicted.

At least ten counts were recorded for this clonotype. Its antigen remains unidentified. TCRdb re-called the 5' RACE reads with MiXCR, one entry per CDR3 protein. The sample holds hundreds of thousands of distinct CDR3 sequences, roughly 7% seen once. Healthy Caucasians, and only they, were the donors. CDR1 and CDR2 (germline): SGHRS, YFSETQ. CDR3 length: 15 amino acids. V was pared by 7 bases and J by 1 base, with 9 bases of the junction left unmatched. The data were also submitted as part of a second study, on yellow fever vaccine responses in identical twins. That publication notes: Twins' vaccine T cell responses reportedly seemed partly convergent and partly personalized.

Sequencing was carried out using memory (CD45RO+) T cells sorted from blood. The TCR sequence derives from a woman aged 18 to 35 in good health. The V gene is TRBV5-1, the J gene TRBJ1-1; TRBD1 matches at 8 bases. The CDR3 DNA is TGCGCCAGCTATCTCGCGGGGACAGGGAACACTGAAGCTTTCTTT. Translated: CASYLAGTGNTEAFF.